These 13 T cell receptor beta chains share one sample of origin, sequenced in a study of blood T cell repertoires in COVID-19. Sequencing was performed with immunoSEQ multiplex PCR; in TCRdb, only in-frame clones are kept and a portion is missing. Here the sample spans some 150,000 clones, about 80% being singletons. The sample comprised peripheral blood. Source of these receptors: a man aged 65-85 years with acute or convalescent COVID-19.

The chain couples TRBV28 to TRBJ1-4, with TRBD1 identical over 9 bases. V shed 7 bases, J shed 7 bases, and the junction held 7 bases outside the gene matches. Germline V lookup: CDR1 MDHEN, CDR2 SYDVKM. The CDR3 is 14 residues long. The CDR3 bases are TGTGCCAGCACACGACAGGGGGTGGTTGAAAAACTGTTTTTT. Translation: CASTRQGVVEKLFF.

This clone was seen once. The chain uses TRBV11-2 and TRBJ2-7; 9 bases fit TRBD1. The CDR3 is 14 residues long. Germline V CDR1 and CDR2: SGHAT, FQNNGV. Germline trimming cut 8 bases from V and 4 bases from J; bases unmatched to any gene: 9. CDR3 region: CASQGTGIGYEQYF. The DNA of the CDR3 is TGTGCCAGCCAGGGGACAGGGATCGGGTACGAGCAGTACTTC.

This sequence joins TRBV6-1 and TRBJ1-2; no clear D gene. Germline V gene data show CDR1 as MNHNS and CDR2 as SASEGT. V was shortened by 3 bases and J by 4 bases, with 12 bases between the two germline ends. The CDR3 spans 14 residues. This chain's CDR3 is CASSDHEERYGYTF. CDR3 nucleotides: TGTGCCAGCAGTGACCACGAGGAACGCTATGGCTACACCTTC.

The gene calls are TRBV19 and TRBJ2-3; 7 bases map to TRBD2. V gave up 4 bases and J gave up 0 bases; unmatched junction bases: 7. The CDR3 spans 16 residues. The germline V gene has CDR1 LNHDA and CDR2 SQIVND (reference sequence). Here the CDR3 reads CASSRQSSGSTDTQYF. In DNA form, the CDR3 reads TGTGCCAGTAGTAGGCAGTCTAGCGGTAGCACAGATACGCAGTATTTT.

The chain combines TRBV10-3 with TRBJ2-3; TRBD2 agrees at 7 bases. With V trimmed by 3 bases and J by 5 bases, 8 bases remained unmatched. CDR1 and CDR2 (germline): ENHRY, SYGVKD. This CDR3 has 15 amino acids. The chain's CDR3 is CAISDVGGPGDTQYF. CDR3 sequence (DNA): TGTGCCATCAGTGATGTGGGAGGGCCCGGAGATACGCAGTATTTT.

V gene TRBV6-5 combines with J gene TRBJ2-2; tentative D call: TRBD2 (7 bases). The length of the CDR3 is 15 residues. V gave up 5 bases and J gave up 1 base, with 11 bases separating them. Germline assignment: CDR1 MNHEY and CDR2 SVGAGI. CDR3 DNA sequence: TGTGCCAGCAGTCGGGGGGCGGGGAACACCGGGGAGCTGTTTTTT. It yields the protein CASSRGAGNTGELFF.

This chain joins TRBV19 and TRBJ1-5, with 10 bases fitting TRBD1. Germline-derived CDR1 and CDR2 are LNHDA and SQIVND (reference sequence). The CDR3 has 16 amino acids. Unmatched junction bases numbered 10, after V lost 5 bases and J lost 6 bases. The CDR3 DNA is TGTGCCAGTAGTCCCCACGACAGGGGGCTAATTCAGCCCCAGCATTTT. Encoded protein: CASSPHDRGLIQPQHF.

The chain uses TRBV4-1 and TRBJ2-5, with D tentatively TRBD2 (6 bases). With 5 bases removed from V and 4 bases from J, the gap between germline ends came to 14 bases. This CDR3 region has 14 residues. Per the germline V gene, CDR1 is MGHRA and CDR2 is YSYEKL. The CDR3 protein is CASSRLGAGETQYF. For the CDR3, the DNA is TGCGCCAGCAGCAGACTAGGAGCGGGAGAGACCCAGTACTTC.

A single count supports this clone. This chain joins TRBV11-2 and TRBJ2-7, with a tentative D call TRBD2 (6 bases). The V end lost 4 bases, the J end lost 4 bases, and 17 bases lay between the germline ends. The CDR3 length is 15 residues. Germline V gene data show CDR1 as SGHAT and CDR2 as FQNNGV. For the CDR3, the DNA is TGTGCCAGCAGCTCGGAGGGTGGTCAGGGATACGAGCAGTACTTC. Translation gives CASSSEGGQGYEQYF.

V usage is TRBV9 and J usage is TRBJ1-6; 9 bases map to TRBD1. Germline CDR1 reads SGDLS; CDR2 reads YYNGEE. The CDR3 totals 15 residues. V lost 3 bases and J lost 9; bases outside the gene matches: 7. CDR3 bases: TGTGCCAGCAGCGCCTCCGGGACAGGGAGTTCACCCCTCCACTTT. Residues: CASSASGTGSSPLHF.

V gene TRBV9 combines with J gene TRBJ2-3; TRBD2 agrees at 7 bases. Germline V gene data show CDR1 as SGDLS and CDR2 as YYNGEE. This CDR3 contains 16 residues. J lost 0 bases, V lost 0 bases, and 4 bases had no gene match. CDR3: CASSVVHGRSTDTQYF. CDR3 DNA sequence: TGTGCCAGCAGCGTAGTTCACGGGAGGAGCACAGATACGCAGTATTTT.

The chain uses TRBV24-1 and TRBJ2-2; maybe TRBD1 (5 bases). CDR3 length equals 17 residues. V shed 0 bases and J shed 0 bases, with 10 bases lying between them. Germline lookup yields CDR1 KGHDR and CDR2 SFDVKD. The CDR3 DNA reads TGTGCCACCAGTGATTTGCAGGAGACAGCGAACACCGGGGAGCTGTTTTTT. Amino acid sequence: CATSDLQETANTGELFF.

The chain recombines TRBV7-6 with TRBJ1-4; 7 nucleotides agree with TRBD1. This CDR3 is 14 amino acids long. V lost 2 bases and J lost 3; bases outside the gene matches: 0. Germline CDR1 reads SGHVS; CDR2 reads FNYEAQ. CDR3 DNA: TGTGCCAGCAGCTTAACAGGGGCTAATGAAAAACTGTTTTTT. Residues: CASSLTGANEKLFF.